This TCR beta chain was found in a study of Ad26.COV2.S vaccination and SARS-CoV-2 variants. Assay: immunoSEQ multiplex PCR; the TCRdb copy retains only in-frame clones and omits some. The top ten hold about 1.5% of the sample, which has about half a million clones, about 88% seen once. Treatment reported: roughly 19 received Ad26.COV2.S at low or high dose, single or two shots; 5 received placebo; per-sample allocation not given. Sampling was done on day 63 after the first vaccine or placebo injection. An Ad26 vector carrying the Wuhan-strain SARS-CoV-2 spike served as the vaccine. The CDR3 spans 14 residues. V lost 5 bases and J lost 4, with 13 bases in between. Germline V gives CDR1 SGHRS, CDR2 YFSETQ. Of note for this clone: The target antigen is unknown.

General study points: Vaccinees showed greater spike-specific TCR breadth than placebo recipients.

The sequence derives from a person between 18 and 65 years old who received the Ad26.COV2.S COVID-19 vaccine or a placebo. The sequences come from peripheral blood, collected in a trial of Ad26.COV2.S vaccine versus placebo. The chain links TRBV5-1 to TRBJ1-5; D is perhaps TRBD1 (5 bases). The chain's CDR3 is CASRSGTGNQPQHF. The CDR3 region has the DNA TGCGCCAGCAGGAGCGGGACCGGAAATCAGCCCCAGCATTTT.